There are a few counts of the clone carrying this TCR beta chain. The sample originates from a study of beta chain features in type 1 diabetes. Trimming cost V 5 bases and J 8 bases; bases outside gene matches: 2. The CDR3 loop spans 13 amino acids. CDR1 and CDR2 from the germline V gene are KGHSH and LQKENI. cDNA synthesis used the whole RNA isolate, giving expressed TCRB sequences. Repertoires were generated with immunoSEQ multiplex PCR, while TCRdb's copy carries only in-frame clones and drops some. The profile shows more than 120,000 clones, less than 11% of them singletons. The sequence came from a man aged 18 to 29 in good health. The chain couples TRBV18 to TRBJ1-6; 8 positions match TRBD1. The material sequenced was naive CD4+ T cells from blood. CDR3 nucleotide sequence: TGTGCCAGCTCAGCGGACAGGGATTCACCCCTCCACTTT. It specifies CASSADRDSPLHF.